The 18 T cell receptor beta chains below all came from one sample that was sequenced in a study of monozygotic twins with inflammatory bowel disease (dated by TCRdb to about 2019). Libraries were built with 5' RACE. TCRdb names Illumina HiSeq 2500 as the instrument used. TCRdb reprocessed the reads and provides one entry for every CDR3 protein sequence; no DNA is given. In this sample's table one finds some 170,000 distinct CDR3 sequences. The ten largest account for about 7.4% of the sample. Sequencing was done on a sample of blood. These receptors were collected from a human donor with ulcerative colitis or Crohn's disease, or a healthy co-twin of an affected twin (not recorded which).

The chain uses TRBV18 and TRBJ2-5; the D call from TCRdb, TRBD2, cannot be confirmed without DNA. Germline V CDR1 and CDR2: KGHSH, LQKENI. The CDR3 has 15 residues. CDR3 sequence: CASSPRDIAGETQYF. Complete variable domain (other parts from reference TRBV18 and TRBJ2-5): NAGVMQNPRHLVRRRGQEARLRCSPMKGHSHVYWYRQLPEEGLKFMVYLQKENIIDESGMPKERFSAEFPKEGPSILRIQQVVRGDSAAYFCASSPRDIAGETQYFGPGTRLLVL.

J is TRBJ1-2 and V is TRBV6-2 or TRBV6-3. The germline CDR1 and CDR2 sequences are MNHEY and SVGEGT. The CDR3 is 14 amino acids. The CDR3 region is CASSNRTRVDGYTF.

The chain recombines TRBV7-6 with TRBJ2-5. This CDR3 is 13 amino acids long. Germline V gene sequence: CDR1 SGHVS, CDR2 FNYEAQ. The CDR3 here is CASSLARSETQYF.

V usage is TRBV7-2 and J usage is TRBJ1-5. CDR3 size: 16 residues. CDR1 SGHTA and CDR2 FQGNSA come from the germline V gene. The CDR3 region is CASSLGSPLSNQPQHF.

The CDR3 here is CASSAGANYGHTF. The V and J genes are TRBV19 and TRBJ1-2. Germline V CDR1 and CDR2: LNHDA, SQIVND (reference sequence). This CDR3 contains 13 residues.

The chain uses TRBV20-1 and TRBJ1-6; with no DNA, the TCRdb D assignment of TRBD1 cannot be verified. The CDR3 covers 16 residues. From germline, CDR1 is DFQATT and CDR2 SNEGSKA (reference sequence). The CDR3 loop reads CSARARTGAKNSPLHF.

The V gene is TRBV3-1, the J gene TRBJ2-2; TCRdb's assignment of TRBD2 cannot be checked, as there is no DNA. The germline V gene has CDR1 LGHDT and CDR2 YNNKEL (reference sequence). The CDR3 contains 15 residues. The CDR3 reads CASSQGAGVAGELFF. Together with reference TRBV3-1 and TRBJ2-2, the CDR3 gives the full variable domain: DTAVSQTPKYLVTQMGNDKSIKCEQNLGHDTMYWYKQDSKKFLKIMFSYNNKELIINETVPNRFSPKSPDKAHLNLHINSLELGDSAVYFCASSQGAGVAGELFFGEGSRLTVL.

The rearrangement joins TRBV5-1 to TRBJ2-2; TCRdb indicates TRBD1, and absent DNA this call remains unverified. Germline V gene data show CDR1 as SGHRS and CDR2 as YFSETQ. CDR3 size: 14 residues. The CDR3 reads CASSPGRHTGELFF.

This chain uses TRBV27 with TRBJ1-6. Germline CDR1 and CDR2: MNHEY and SMNVEV (reference sequence). This CDR3 has 15 residues. The CDR3 loop reads CASSLSGIRGTPLHF.

V is TRBV7-9 and J is TRBJ2-2. The CDR3 length is 16 residues. CDR1 is SEHNR, CDR2 FQNEAQ, per germline (reference sequence). The CDR3 sequence: CASSLLLRKNTGELFF. The full variable domain, its missing parts supplied by reference TRBV7-9 and TRBJ2-2, is DTGVSQNPRHKITKRGQNVTFRCDPISEHNRLYWYRQTLGQGPEFLTYFQNEAQLEKSRLLSDRFSAERPKGSFSTLEIQRTEQGDSAMYLCASSLLLRKNTGELFFGEGSRLTVL.

The chain couples TRBV10-3 to TRBJ1-2. Germline CDR1 is ENHRY and CDR2 is SYGVKD. CDR3 length: 12 residues. This CDR3 is CAISQINYGYTF.

The V and J genes are TRBV28 and TRBJ2-2; TCRdb picks TRBD2, but there is no DNA to check that call. The CDR3 runs 14 residues. The germline V gene has CDR1 MDHEN and CDR2 SYDVKM. The CDR3 here is CASSSGRSTGELFF.

The chain has TRBV20-1 and TRBJ1-5; TCRdb lists TRBD1, though no DNA is available to test this call. Germline V gene lookup returns CDR1 DFQATT and CDR2 SNEGSKA (reference sequence). This CDR3 has 16 residues. CDR3 amino acids: CSAPAWELGSNQPQHF.

J is TRBJ2-1 and V is TRBV29-1; absent DNA, TCRdb's TRBD2 call cannot be checked. The CDR3 contains 15 residues. Germline CDR1 SQVTM, CDR2 ANQGSEA. The chain's CDR3 is CSVEGMTLSYNEQFF.

This chain connects TRBV27 to TRBJ2-1; TCRdb returns TRBD2, unconfirmable since there is no DNA. This CDR3 has 16 amino acids. The germline V gene encodes CDR1 MNHEY and CDR2 SMNVEV (reference sequence). The CDR3 loop reads CASSLRAGGLDNEQFF.

The rearrangement joins TRBV29-1 to TRBJ1-5. Per germline, CDR1 SQVTM and CDR2 ANQGSEA. The CDR3 consists of 13 residues. CDR3 in amino acids: CSVSDTYNQPQHF.

The chain is built from TRBV5-1 and TRBJ1-2. The germline CDR1 and CDR2 sequences are SGHRS and YFSETQ. This CDR3 spans 12 amino acids. This CDR3 reads CASSQRDYGYTF.

This sequence joins TRBV25-1 and TRBJ2-7; the D call from TCRdb, TRBD1, cannot be confirmed without DNA. The CDR3 length is 12 residues. The germline gives CDR1 MGHDK, CDR2 SYGVNS. CDR3 in amino acids: CATDRGAGEQYF.